Included here is one T cell receptor beta chain sequence, with context. The repertoire was sequenced with immunoSEQ multiplex PCR; TCRdb's copy has only in-frame clones and lacks some. Of tens of thousands of clones in the sample, 70% to 90% were seen once. These data come from a study of OX40 agonist ivuxolimab in advanced cancers. V was clipped by 7 bases and J by 6 bases; unmatched bases: 18. This CDR3 contains 17 residues. Germline CDR1 reads SGHVS; CDR2 reads FNYEAQ. Prior autoimmune disease or systemic immunosuppression barred patients. The sequence came from an adult with an advanced solid tumor such as melanoma, head and neck, liver or kidney cancer. The chain combines TRBV7-6 with TRBJ2-1; 7 bases align to TRBD2. The specimen was CD4+ or CD8+ T cells sorted from blood, collected in a trial of the OX40 agonist ivuxolimab. CDR3 sequence: CASTAGNGGRASNEQFF. DNA for the CDR3: TGTGCCAGCACCGCCGGAAACGGGGGGAGGGCAAGCAATGAGCAGTTCTTC.